This T cell receptor beta chain stems from a study of blood T cell repertoires in COVID-19 (dated by TCRdb to about 2020). For context, the study as a whole: Samples from collaborators originated in the United States, Italy and Spain and spanned both the acute and convalescent phases of COVID-19. The material from the prospective study consisted of cDNA or gDNA derived from T cells, B-cell-depleted T cells, or PBMCs. Deeply sampled blood TCRbeta repertoires from subjects exposed to, actively infected with, or recovered from COVID-19 were included in the dataset. The repertoires were released in a freely available public database meant as a resource for research on the immune response to SARS-CoV-2. The samples were drawn from the first 160 participants of the ongoing ImmuneRACE study and from under 1,500 subjects provided by 6 global collaborators. Nearly every sample came with metadata listing a de-identified subject ID, COVID-19 status, age in years and sex. Where HLA class I and class II types were available, the types were taken from metadata supplied by the sample provider, not from assay-based typing.

Deletion took 0 bases off V and 7 bases off J, with a span of 6 bases between the germline ends. CDR1 DFQATT and CDR2 SNEGSKA were looked up in the germline V gene (reference sequence). The CDR3 measures 11 amino acids from cysteine to phenylalanine. The retained sequence is limited to the CDR3, 33 bases, with the frame set at the first base. Points the paper makes about the study in general: How much clinical and demographic metadata was included differed by source and by participant, and the metadata was provided uncurated.

The immunoSEQ Assay, a bias-controlled multiplex PCR, was used to amplify TCRbeta CDR3 regions from genomic DNA. Per the original workflow: Nucleated cell counts per sample were estimated from amplification of reference gene primers within the assay. Sequence reads were collapsed and filtered to measure the absolute abundance of every unique TCRbeta CDR3 rearrangement. For each sample, productive Simpson clonality was calculated by taking the square root of Simpson's diversity index across productive rearrangements. The table was pulled from immuneACCESS by TCRdb, which kept in-frame rearrangements only. Such tables lose some clones; where checked, under half of the loss comes from unresolved V genes, and the rest has no known cause. V, J and clone size are taken as reported in that table, and D and trimming were inferred from the DNA itself. The table for this sample lists 100,000 or so clones; roughly 80% of them were counted only once. Under 13% of the sample rests with the top ten.

Comments on this clone: This receptor's antigen is unknown. Within one base of it there is no much larger clone, and no base qualities were kept.

Collaborating institutions collected whole blood in K2EDTA tubes following their own protocols. For TCRbeta analysis, collaborators shipped samples in one of three forms: frozen whole blood, isolated PBMCs, or DNA extracted from either of those sample types. The clonotype was recovered from a man between 65 and 85 years old with active or convalescent COVID-19. The material sequenced was peripheral blood. The chain joins TRBV20-1 to TRBJ2-5, and possibly TRBD2, on 5 matching bases. The encoded CDR3 is CSAREGRTQYF. The DNA sequence is given as TGCAGTGCTAGAGAAGGGAGGACCCAGTACTTC.